The T cell receptor (beta chain) under discussion was sequenced for a study of shared clonotypes between healthy human individuals. V shed 6 bases, J shed 6 bases, and the junction held 7 bases outside the gene matches. The CDR3 runs to 15 residues. In germline, CDR1 is KGHSH, CDR2 LQKENI. Regarding the study as a whole: Naive subsets generally exceeded memory subsets in estimated richness. Clonotypes which were not shared had lower generation probabilities than clonotypes that all four donors shared. Sampling included only blood; tissue repertoires likely differ.

Only in-frame clones appear in the TCRdb table, and some are missing; sequencing was by immunoSEQ multiplex PCR. Of roughly 2.5 million clones in the sample, 85% to 95% were seen once. Of note for this clone: Its specificity is unknown.

The material sequenced was naive CD4+ T cells sorted from blood. The subset denotes: CD45RA+ positively selected. The clonotype comes from a man younger than 35 in good health. The chain couples TRBV18 to TRBJ2-2; 10 positions match TRBD1. CDR3 DNA: TGTGCCAGCTCGGTGTCGACAGGGGGCCCCGGGGAGCTGTTTTTT. This encodes CASSVSTGGPGELFF.